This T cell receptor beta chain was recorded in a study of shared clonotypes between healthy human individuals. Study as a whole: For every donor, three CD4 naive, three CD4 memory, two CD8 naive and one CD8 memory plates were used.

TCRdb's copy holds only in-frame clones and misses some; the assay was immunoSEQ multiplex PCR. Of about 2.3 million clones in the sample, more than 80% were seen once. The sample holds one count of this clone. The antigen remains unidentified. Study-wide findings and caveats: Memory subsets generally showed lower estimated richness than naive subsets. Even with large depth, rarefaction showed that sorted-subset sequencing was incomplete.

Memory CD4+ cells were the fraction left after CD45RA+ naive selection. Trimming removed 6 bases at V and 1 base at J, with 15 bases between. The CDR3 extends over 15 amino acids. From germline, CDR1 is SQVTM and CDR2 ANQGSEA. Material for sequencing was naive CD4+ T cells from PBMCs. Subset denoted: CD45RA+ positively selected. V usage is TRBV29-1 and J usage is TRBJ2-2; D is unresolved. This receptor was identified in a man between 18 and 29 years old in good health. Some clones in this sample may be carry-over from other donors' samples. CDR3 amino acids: CSVARDGWNTGELFF. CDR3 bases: TGCAGCGTCGCGCGAGATGGTTGGAACACCGGGGAGCTGTTTTTT.